The entry below describes one T cell receptor (beta chain). These data come from a study of blood T cell repertoires in COVID-19. Study context: The United States, Italy and Spain were the sources of the acute and convalescent COVID-19 samples. T cells, B-cell-depleted T cells, or PBMCs provided the cDNA or gDNA that served as material.

In the original analysis: Nucleated cell counts were estimated from reference gene primer amplification. The table came from immunoSEQ multiplex PCR; TCRdb's copy has only in-frame clones and leaves some out. Clone size and the V and J calls come from that table; the DNA yielded D and trimming. The table has roughly 350,000 clones, around 87% seen once. With V trimmed by 6 bases and J by 2 bases, 9 bases remained unmatched. The germline V gene encodes CDR1 LNHDA and CDR2 SQIVND (reference sequence). The CDR3 consists of 16 residues. The chain joins TRBV19 to TRBJ1-5; 8 bases map to TRBD1. The sequenced sample was peripheral blood. This receptor was identified in a woman in her twenties or thirties with COVID-19, enrolled during active disease. The chain's CDR3 is CASSTWQGQGNQPQHF. CDR3 nucleotide sequence: TGTGCCAGTAGCACATGGCAGGGACAGGGCAATCAGCCCCAGCATTTT.